The 8 T cell receptor beta chains below were found in one sample sequenced in a study of blood T cell repertoires in COVID-19. Profiled with immunoSEQ multiplex PCR; TCRdb holds only in-frame clones, not every one. The sample contains 250,000 or so clones, around 83% of which appear only once. The material sequenced was peripheral blood. Receptors originate from a woman aged 40 to 50 who had recovered from COVID-19.

The chain couples TRBV27 to TRBJ1-4, with no clear D. The length of the CDR3 is 14 residues. Trimming shortened V by 5 bases and J by 8 bases, and 15 bases separated the two germline ends. The germline gives CDR1 MNHEY, CDR2 SMNVEV (reference sequence). The CDR3 DNA sequence: TGTGCCAGCAGTCCCGCGGGCCCGGGGGAAAAACTGTTTTTT. The encoded protein is CASSPAGPGEKLFF.

V and J are TRBV5-1 and TRBJ1-1, with D maybe TRBD1 (6 bases). The V gene's germline CDR1 is SGHRS and CDR2 YFSETQ. CDR3 length: 13 amino acids. Trimming took 1 base from V and 4 from J, leaving 8 bases between them. The CDR3 coding sequence is TGCGCCAGCAGCTTGCAGGGGTTCACTGAAGCTTTCTTT. Protein: CASSLQGFTEAFF.

V usage is TRBV6-5 and J usage is TRBJ1-5, with D perhaps TRBD1 (5 bases). V dropped 4 bases and J dropped 7 bases, with 14 bases sitting between them. Germline V CDR1 and CDR2: MNHEY, SVGAGI. The CDR3 is 14 amino acids. CDR3 amino acids: CASSFSRVSQPQHF. CDR3 DNA sequence: TGTGCCAGCAGTTTCTCCAGGGTCTCGCAGCCCCAGCATTTT.

The CDR3 DNA reads as TGTGCCAGTACAATACAGGGGGCGATTACGCCCCAGCATTTT. It yields the protein CASTIQGAITPQHF. The V gene is TRBV19, the J gene TRBJ1-5, with 9 bases aligning to TRBD1. The length of the CDR3 is 14 residues. The V gene's germline CDR1 is LNHDA and CDR2 SQIVND (reference sequence). The ends lost 7 bases at V and 9 bases at J; junction bases unmatched: 10. Full variable domain (rest looked up from reference TRBV19 and TRBJ1-5): DGGITQSPKYLFRKEGQNVTLSCEQNLNHDAMYWYRQDPGQGLRLIYYSQIVNDFQKGDIAEGYSVSREKKESFPLTVTSAQKNPTAFYLCASTIQGAITPQHFGDGTRLSIL.

The chain has TRBV9 and TRBJ1-2; TRBD1 matches at 11 bases. J lost 1 base, V lost 4 bases, and 6 bases had no gene match. This CDR3 has 16 residues. From germline, CDR1 is SGDLS and CDR2 YYNGEE. The CDR3 is CASSPWTGGNNYGYTF. In DNA, the CDR3 is TGTGCCAGCAGCCCTTGGACAGGGGGCAATAACTATGGCTACACCTTC.

The V call is TRBV11-1, the J call TRBJ2-7, with 7 nucleotides matching TRBD2. Germline V gene data show CDR1 as SGHAT and CDR2 as FQDESV (reference sequence). V dropped 1 base and J dropped 3; count of bases not matched to a gene: 3. The CDR3 sequence is 14 residues long. DNA of the CDR3: TGTGCCAGCAGCTTAGGAGGCGGGGGCTACGAGCAGTACTTC. Translation: CASSLGGGGYEQYF.

Here the CDR3 DNA reads TGTGCCAGCAGCCAAGATAGGACAGGCCTCTCTGGGGCCAACGTCCTGACTTTC. Its protein is CASSQDRTGLSGANVLTF. The chain employs TRBV4-2 and TRBJ2-6; TRBD1 matches 7 bases. Germline CDR1 reads LGHNA; CDR2 reads YNFKEQ. The CDR3 runs 18 residues. After removal of 0 bases from V and 0 bases from J, the junction contained 5 bases not matched to a gene.

The V gene is TRBV7-9, the J gene TRBJ2-3; 7 bases are shared with TRBD2. There are 15 residues in the CDR3. Trimming took 0 bases from V and 6 from J; bases not matched to a gene: 6. The germline V gene has CDR1 SEHNR and CDR2 FQNEAQ (reference sequence). CDR3 nucleotide sequence: TGTGCCAGCAGCTTAGCGGCCGGGACTACGGATACGCAGTATTTT. It encodes CASSLAAGTTDTQYF.